This T cell receptor beta chain stems from a study of identical twins. Trimming removed 3 bases at V and 1 base at J, with 13 bases between. Per germline, CDR1 MDHEN and CDR2 SYDVKM. The CDR3 runs to 15 residues. TCRdb re-called the 5' RACE reads through MiXCR, storing one row per CDR3 protein. Found here are more than 400,000 distinct CDR3 sequences, approximately 14% of them singletons; the top ten hold less than 0.5%. In addition, the sample was reused for a study of yellow fever vaccine responses in identical twins.

The chain is built from TRBV28 and TRBJ2-7; D may be TRBD1 (5 bases). The clonotype originates from a young woman in good health. Sequenced: CD4+ T cells sorted from blood. As DNA, the CDR3 is TGTGCCAGCAGTTTGGCAGGGCCGTCGTCCTACGAGCAGTACGTC. It translates to CASSLAGPSSYEQYV.